This T cell receptor beta chain appears in the sequencing data of a study of T cell responses to AZD1222 COVID-19 vaccine (dated by TCRdb to the early 2020s). At the level of the whole study: A total of around 240 trial participants underwent TCR sequencing, of whom about 210 received two doses of AZD1222 and some 25 received two doses of the MenACWY control vaccine. Trial participants were enrolled into age subgroups of 18-55, 56-69 and 70-plus years, which contained approximately 150, 30 and 60 TCR-sequenced participants, respectively.

Broad study findings and their caveats: Reportedly, close to half of the unique spike-specific TCRs recognized epitopes lying outside the regions that are mutated in the B.1.351 and B.1.1.7 variants. Only five or six AZD1222 recipients were SARS-CoV-2 seropositive at baseline, limiting conclusions about previously exposed vaccinees. Because no day 14 peak-response samples were available, the repertoires could be characterized only after the peak T cell response. The 56-69-year group was small, and its depth increase did not reach significance, likely because of low power. The whole spike protein was spanned by vaccine-associated CD4 TCRs, and dominant responses were seen in regions 160-218 and 743-854. After two AZD1222 doses, both the breadth and the depth of spike-specific TCRs were significantly higher than at day 0 and than in MenACWY recipients. Participants were mostly white British and included more females than males, and it was suggested by the authors that clonal diversity may have been underestimated.

V is pared back by 0 bases and J by 4 bases, with 9 bases lying between the germline termini. Per the germline V gene (reference sequence), GTSNPN is the CDR1 and SVGIG is the CDR2. Its CDR3 holds 13 amino acids, cysteine through phenylalanine. The entry retains the CDR3 DNA only, 39 bases that are in frame from base 1. Worth noting for this clone: This clone's antigen is unknown. Per-nucleotide qualities are absent, and no much larger clonotype sits a single base away.

The sample's time point label is to be understood as: about 28 days (+/-7) after the second vaccine dose. AZD1222 recipients whose second dose came at about 4 weeks and those whose second dose came at about 12 weeks were combined into one group, since spike-specific TCR depth and breadth did not differ between the two schedules. Vaccinee samples were obtained from the UK trials COV001 and COV002, which included a single-blind randomized controlled phase 2/3 trial of AZD1222 (ChAdOx1 nCoV-19) in healthy adults. For TCRbeta chain sequencing, PBMC samples were collected from trial participants at day 0 and at day 28 after the second dose. The CDR3 regions of human TCRbeta chains were analyzed by immunosequencing. Per the source publication's procedure: TCRs in the repertoires were matched against a reference library of SARS-CoV-2-specific TCRs that had been generated with the MIRA antigen-specificity platform. Breadth meant the fraction of unique TCRs that were SARS-CoV-2-associated, whereas depth meant the fraction of total T cells that were SARS-CoV-2-associated. Using the MIRA data, each spike-specific TCR was assigned both to the spike region to which the TCR was reactive and to a CD4 or CD8 class. Log10-transformed breadth and depth values were compared by one-way ANOVA with Sidak's multiple comparisons tests. TCRdb retrieved this table from immuneACCESS and kept in-frame rearrangements only. Not all clones are present; in checked studies, unresolved V genes account for under half, and no reason is known for the remainder. Clone size and V and J calls were adopted from that table, with D and trimming inferred from the DNA. This sample comprises about 150,000 clones, 90% of them detected only once. The ten biggest clones cover under 4% of the sample.

The sequence came from an adult who received the AZD1222 COVID-19 vaccine. The V and J segments used are TRBV30 and TRBJ2-5, and TRBD2 may be the D gene, going by 6 matching bases. The sample consisted of peripheral blood, taken 28 days after the second AZD1222 dose. CDR3 reads: CAWSVLGGETQYF. The DNA sequence follows: TGTGCCTGGAGTGTACTCGGGGGAGAGACCCAGTACTTC.